This T cell receptor beta chain was identified during a study of cytomegalovirus exposure and HLA in healthy donors. Study-level results: Cytomegalovirus-associated TCR beta chains were listed, numbering over 150. The study reported that TCR beta sequences accurately predicted HLA-A and HLA-B alleles in most subjects. In a later analysis, at a false discovery rate of 0.05, over 15,000 TCR beta sequences were associated with HLA alleles.

This CDR3 has 14 residues. V shed 3 bases, J shed 7 bases, and the junction held 9 bases outside the gene matches. In germline, CDR1 is SQVTM, CDR2 ANQGSEA. In the case of this clone: Its antigen is as yet unknown. This sample includes further DNA sequences coding for the same CDR3.

60 Vbeta and 13 Jbeta primers were used in PCR. The table came from immunoSEQ multiplex PCR; TCRdb's copy has only in-frame clones and leaves some out. The sample contains approximately 150,000 clones, roughly 80% of which appear only once. The TCR originated in a male donor in good health and CMV-seronegative. The sample consisted of PBMCs. This chain connects TRBV29-1 to TRBJ2-5, with 9 nucleotides matching TRBD2. The DNA of the CDR3 is TGCAGCGTTGATCAGCGGGGGGTGTTCGGGACCCAGTACTTC. Protein product: CSVDQRGVFGTQYF.